The 31 T cell receptor beta chains below all came from one sample that was sequenced in a study of T cells in Graves' hyperthyroidism and ophthalmopathy. Researchers amplified the TCR beta CDR3 regions from RNA transcripts. HTBI primers were the set used in a first-round RT-PCR of the TCR CDR3. In TCRdb, the multiplex PCR reads were re-called with MiXCR into one record per CDR3 protein. This sample has about 640,000 distinct CDR3 sequences, with roughly 14% found just once. The sequenced sample consisted of blood. These TCRs come from a woman aged 50 to 60 with Graves' ophthalmopathy.

The chain joins TRBV18 to TRBJ2-6; 7 bases are shared with TRBD1. CDR1 and CDR2 from the germline V gene are KGHSH and LQKENI. The CDR3 spans 19 residues. The junction had 12 bases not matched to a gene; V was cut back by 3 bases and J by 1 base. The CDR3 protein is CASSPPRRQGVSGANVLTF. CDR3 nucleotides: TGTGCCAGCTCACCCCCCCGGAGACAGGGTGTATCTGGGGCCAACGTCCTGACTTTC.

This clonotype has just a few counts. The V gene is TRBV9, the J gene TRBJ2-3; D uncertain. The CDR3 runs to 14 residues. Germline CDR1 reads SGDLS; CDR2 reads YYNGEE. Trimming took off 0 bases at V and 2 bases at J, with 7 bases between the two ends. CDR3 protein: CASSVEGITDTQYF. CDR3 nucleotides: TGTGCCAGCAGCGTAGAAGGTATCACAGATACGCAGTATTTT.

This clonotype was seen a single time. This sequence joins TRBV9 and TRBJ1-2; D perhaps matches TRBD1 (6 bases). The CDR3 has 21 residues. V shed 3 bases and J shed 6 bases, with 36 bases lying between them. Germline V CDR1 and CDR2: SGDLS, YYNGEE. The CDR3 protein is CASSAQRGGGLTSPGLNGYTF. CDR3 coding DNA: TGTGCCAGCAGCGCCCAGCGGGGGGGCGGACTCACATCGCCTGGGTTAAATGGCTACACCTTC.

This clonotype was counted only a few times. The chain links TRBV20-1 to TRBJ1-4; D unresolved. Trimming cost V 6 bases and J 6 bases, with 14 bases left between them. The germline V gene has CDR1 DFQATT and CDR2 SNEGSKA (reference sequence). There are 13 residues in the CDR3. CDR3 protein: CSAQHPVDEKLFF. In DNA, the CDR3 is TGCAGTGCCCAACATCCGGTTGATGAAAAACTGTTTTTT.

Only a few counts were recorded for this clonotype. The V gene is TRBV9, the J gene TRBJ1-2; 8 bases fit TRBD1. This CDR3 contains 14 residues. Trimming cost V 5 bases and J 2 bases; bases outside gene matches: 5. CDR1 is SGDLS, CDR2 YYNGEE, per germline. Here the CDR3 DNA reads TGTGCCAGCAGGGGGACAGGAGAAAACTATGGCTACACCTTC. This sequence encodes CASRGTGENYGYTF.

This clonotype was picked up many times. This CDR3 is CSATSTDTQYF. The CDR3 DNA follows: TGCAGTGCTACTAGCACAGATACGCAGTATTTT. This rearrangement joins TRBV20-1 to TRBJ2-3; D gene uncertain. In germline, CDR1 is DFQATT, CDR2 SNEGSKA (reference sequence). The CDR3 length is 11 residues. V was cut by 4 bases and J by 0 bases, with 2 bases left in between.

The V gene is TRBV9, the J gene TRBJ2-1; tentative D call: TRBD2 (5 bases). The CDR3 covers 14 residues. V was clipped by 4 bases and J by 9 bases, with 17 bases between them. The V gene's germline CDR1 is SGDLS and CDR2 YYNGEE. CDR3 amino acids: CASSSPGSLGEQFF. For the CDR3, the DNA is TGTGCCAGCAGCTCCCCTGGGAGCCTCGGTGAGCAGTTCTTC.

This clonotype was counted at least ten times. The rearrangement uses TRBV28 and TRBJ2-3; TRBD1 matches 10 bases. The CDR3 runs to 15 residues. Trimming cost V 4 bases and J 2 bases; bases outside gene matches: 3. CDR1 is MDHEN, CDR2 SYDVKM, per germline. In nucleotides, the CDR3 is TGTGCCAGCAGTTCCGGGACAGGGGACACAGATACGCAGTATTTT. This sequence encodes CASSSGTGDTDTQYF.

The chain combines TRBV5-6 with TRBJ2-1; no clear D gene. V was trimmed by 3 bases and J by 3 bases, leaving 10 bases between them. Germline V gene lookup returns CDR1 SGHDT and CDR2 YYEEEE. The CDR3 is 14 residues long. This CDR3 is CASSWDTLYNEQFF. Here the CDR3 DNA reads TGTGCCAGCAGCTGGGATACCCTCTACAATGAGCAGTTCTTC.

This clonotype was observed at least ten times. This rearrangement joins TRBV7-9 to TRBJ2-1; tentatively, D is TRBD2 (5 bases). Germline CDR1 is SEHNR and CDR2 is FQNEAQ (reference sequence). The CDR3 totals 14 residues. Trimming cost V 1 base and J 10 bases, with 14 bases left between them. CDR3 coding DNA: TGTGCCAGCAGCTTAGATGGCTTCTCGGGGGAGCAGTTCTTC. It specifies CASSLDGFSGEQFF. Full variable domain (rest looked up from reference TRBV7-9 and TRBJ2-1): DTGVSQNPRHKITKRGQNVTFRCDPISEHNRLYWYRQTLGQGPEFLTYFQNEAQLEKSRLLSDRFSAERPKGSFSTLEIQRTEQGDSAMYLCASSLDGFSGEQFFGPGTRLTVL.

This clonotype was seen repeatedly, ten times or more. J is TRBJ1-1 and V is TRBV25-1, with 8 nucleotides matching TRBD1. With 5 bases clipped from V and 1 base from J, the junction kept 18 bases outside the gene matches. This CDR3 has 19 residues. CDR1 and CDR2 from the germline V gene are MGHDK and SYGVNS. CDR3 residues: CASSRRGGDRTRTNTEAFF. CDR3 bases: TGTGCCAGCAGTAGACGCGGGGGGGACAGGACCAGAACGAACACTGAAGCTTTCTTT.

A few counts support this clonotype. This chain joins TRBV28 and TRBJ1-6, with D perhaps TRBD1 (5 bases). Germline values: CDR1 MDHEN, CDR2 SYDVKM. The CDR3 contains 15 residues. With 4 bases removed from V and 4 bases from J, the gap between germline ends came to 11 bases. CDR3 loop: CASSYGTDYNSPLHF. The CDR3 DNA sequence: TGTGCCAGCAGTTACGGGACGGATTATAATTCACCCCTCCACTTT.

This clonotype was seen at least ten times. The rearrangement links TRBV5-5 to TRBJ2-1, with 7 bases that match TRBD1. This CDR3 is 16 amino acids long. The germline V gene encodes CDR1 SGHKS and CDR2 YYEKEE (reference sequence). The V gene end was trimmed by 0 bases and the J gene end by 1 base; junction bases not matched to a gene: 4. The CDR3 loop reads CASSLERGLSYNEQFF. The CDR3 coding sequence is TGTGCCAGCAGCTTGGAGAGGGGGCTTTCCTACAATGAGCAGTTCTTC.

This clonotype was recorded at least ten times. This chain connects TRBV27 to TRBJ2-7; 7 bases fit TRBD1. V shed 6 bases, J shed 3 bases, and the junction held 11 bases outside the gene matches. The germline V gene has CDR1 MNHEY and CDR2 SMNVEV (reference sequence). The CDR3 has 15 amino acids. CDR3 DNA: TGTGCCAGCAGCCAAAACAGGGGTGGCGTCTACGAGCAGTACTTC. It codes for CASSQNRGGVYEQYF.

This clonotype was counted at least ten times. V and J are TRBV9 and TRBJ2-2; TRBD2 agrees at 9 bases. V lost 4 bases, J lost 5 bases, and 3 bases stayed unmatched. From germline, CDR1 is SGDLS and CDR2 YYNGEE. CDR3 length equals 14 residues. This CDR3 is CASSTGLATGELFF. CDR3 DNA sequence: TGTGCCAGCAGCACCGGACTAGCGACCGGGGAGCTGTTTTTT.

A few counts support this clonotype. This chain connects TRBV10-3 to TRBJ2-5, with 9 bases identical to TRBD1. The CDR3 has 12 residues. Germline loops: CDR1 ENHRY, CDR2 SYGVKD. The V gene end was trimmed by 9 bases and the J gene end by 5 bases; junction bases not matched to a gene: 4. CDR3 region: CAIQGADETQYF. The CDR3 coding sequence is TGTGCCATACAGGGGGCTGATGAGACCCAGTACTTC.

Many counts were recorded for this clonotype. This chain connects TRBV11-2 to TRBJ2-5; TRBD2 aligns across 8 bases. With 3 bases clipped from V and 5 bases from J, the junction kept 5 bases outside the gene matches. This CDR3 comprises 14 residues. The germline V gene has CDR1 SGHAT and CDR2 FQNNGV. In nucleotides, the CDR3 is TGTGCCAGCAGCTTGAGCGGGAGTTTTGAGACCCAGTACTTC. Amino acid sequence: CASSLSGSFETQYF. The variable domain in full, completed from reference TRBV11-2 and TRBJ2-5, reads EAGVAQSPRYKIIEKRQSVAFWCNPISGHATLYWYQQILGQGPKLLIQFQNNGVVDDSQLPKDRFSAERLKGVDSTLKIQPAKLEDSAVYLCASSLSGSFETQYFGPGTRLLVL.

The V and J genes are TRBV6-2 or TRBV6-3 and TRBJ2-1; tentatively, D is TRBD2 (5 bases). The V gene lost 0 bases and the J gene lost 0 bases, with 12 bases spanning the gap. Germline CDR1 is MNHEY and CDR2 is SVGEGT. The CDR3 loop spans 17 amino acids. The CDR3 region has the DNA TGTGCCAGCAGTTACTCCAGGCTAGCCAGCTCCTACAATGAGCAGTTCTTC. Protein product: CASSYSRLASSYNEQFF.

This clonotype was detected ten times or more. The chain joins TRBV12-3 or TRBV12-4 to TRBJ2-7; D tentatively fits TRBD1 or TRBD2 (5 bases each). The CDR3 is 13 amino acids. V was clipped by 3 bases and J by 7 bases, with 13 bases between them. CDR3: CASSFKGPGEQYF. The CDR3, as DNA: TGTGCCAGCAGTTTTAAGGGGCCGGGGGAGCAGTACTTC.

This clonotype has just a few counts. This chain joins TRBV28 and TRBJ2-7; TRBD2 aligns across 13 bases. This CDR3 is built from 15 residues. Germline values: CDR1 MDHEN, CDR2 SYDVKM. Trimming took 7 bases from V and 5 from J; bases not matched to a gene: 8. The CDR3, as DNA: TGTGCCAGCAATAGAGGACTAGCGGGAGTGAACGAGCAGTACTTC. It yields the protein CASNRGLAGVNEQYF.

This clonotype has a count of ten or more. This sequence joins TRBV20-1 and TRBJ2-7; D not resolved. Germline lookup yields CDR1 DFQATT and CDR2 SNEGSKA (reference sequence). CDR3 length: 13 amino acids. V was pared by 1 base and J by 3 bases, with 10 bases between. This chain's CDR3 is CSARGNWDYEQYF. CDR3 DNA: TGCAGTGCTAGAGGGAATTGGGACTACGAGCAGTACTTC.

Many counts were recorded for this clonotype. V usage is TRBV20-1 and J usage is TRBJ2-1; possibly TRBD1 for D (6 bases). There are 15 residues in the CDR3. Trimming stripped 1 base from V and 6 bases from J, with 16 bases between. Germline loops: CDR1 DFQATT, CDR2 SNEGSKA (reference sequence). CDR3 region: CSARVIQRGTNEQFF. The CDR3, as DNA: TGCAGTGCTAGAGTGATCCAGAGGGGGACCAATGAGCAGTTCTTC.

This clonotype was detected only once. With a much larger clone just one base away, this may be a read error. The chain links TRBV29-1 to TRBJ1-5; D is possibly TRBD1 (6 bases). The CDR3 loop spans 16 amino acids. CDR1 SQVTM and CDR2 ANQGSEA come from the germline V gene. CDR3 residues: CGVAGAPGDSNQPQHF. The DNA for the CDR3 is TGCGGCGTTGCGGGGGCCCCAGGCGATAGCAATCAGCCCCAGCATTTT.

The chain combines TRBV19 with TRBJ1-6, with D unclear. V was clipped by 5 bases and J by 4 bases, with 12 bases between them. This CDR3 is 15 amino acids long. The germline V gene has CDR1 LNHDA and CDR2 SQIVND (reference sequence). The CDR3 reads CASSLRPGYNSPLHF. CDR3 coding DNA: TGTGCCAGTAGTCTTAGGCCGGGTTATAATTCACCCCTCCACTTT.

J is TRBJ2-1 and V is TRBV19; 11 bases match TRBD2. Germline trimming cut 3 bases from V and 3 bases from J; bases unmatched to any gene: 1. Germline V gene data show CDR1 as LNHDA and CDR2 as SQIVND (reference sequence). This CDR3 comprises 15 residues. CDR3 DNA: TGTGCCAGTAGTATTAGCGGGAGGGTCTACAATGAGCAGTTCTTC. It is translated as CASSISGRVYNEQFF.

Many counts were recorded for this clonotype. The rearrangement uses TRBV11-2 and TRBJ1-1; D is ambiguous. The V and J ends lost 7 bases and 1 base respectively, with 7 bases between them. The CDR3 contains 12 residues. The germline CDR1 and CDR2 sequences are SGHAT and FQNNGV. The CDR3 nucleotides read TGTGCCAGCACCATAGGGAACACTGAAGCTTTCTTT. Residues: CASTIGNTEAFF.

Of note for this clonotype: A clone one base away is much larger, so this may be a read error. The chain employs TRBV7-3 and TRBJ2-2, with 14 positions matching TRBD2. CDR1 is SGHTA and CDR2 is FQGTGA in the germline V gene. This CDR3 spans 16 amino acids. CDR3 DNA sequence: TGTGCCAAGGGACTAGCGGGAGTCGCGGGCACCGGGGAGCAGTTTTTT. Protein: CAKGLAGVAGTGEQFF.

The rearrangement links TRBV10-3 to TRBJ2-1, with TRBD2 identical over 13 bases. The CDR3 contains 13 residues. Germline V gene sequence: CDR1 ENHRY, CDR2 SYGVKD. V lost 10 bases and J lost 9; bases outside the gene matches: 6. CDR3 sequence (DNA): TGTGCCACAACTAGCGGGAGGGCCGCTGAGCAGTTCTTC. Translating it yields CATTSGRAAEQFF.

This chain connects TRBV24-1 to TRBJ2-1, with 10 bases matching TRBD2. Germline CDR1 reads KGHDR; CDR2 reads SFDVKD. The trim removed 2 bases at V and 1 base at J, leaving 10 bases unmatched. The length of the CDR3 is 19 residues. CDR3 protein: CATSDSPASGRRSYNEQFF. DNA of the CDR3: TGTGCCACCAGTGATTCGCCAGCTAGCGGGAGAAGGTCCTACAATGAGCAGTTCTTC.

This clonotype was picked up a small number of times. The gene calls are TRBV29-1 and TRBJ2-1; D is unresolved. The CDR3 is made up of 12 amino acids. V was pared by 3 bases and J by 5 bases, with 8 bases between. The germline CDR1 and CDR2 sequences are SQVTM and ANQGSEA. The CDR3 nucleotides are TGCAGCGTTGAGAGCCTGGACAATGAGCAGTTCTTC. Translating gives CSVESLDNEQFF.

This clonotype was observed many times. The V call is TRBV5-1, the J call TRBJ2-1, with a possible D match to TRBD1 (6 bases). CDR3 size: 16 residues. Trimming took off 3 bases at V and 1 base at J, with 14 bases between the two ends. Looked up from germline, CDR1 is SGHRS and CDR2 is YFSETQ. In nucleotides, the CDR3 is TGCGCCAGCAGCTCAAACCCCACAGGGTCCTACAATGAGCAGTTCTTC. This sequence encodes CASSSNPTGSYNEQFF.